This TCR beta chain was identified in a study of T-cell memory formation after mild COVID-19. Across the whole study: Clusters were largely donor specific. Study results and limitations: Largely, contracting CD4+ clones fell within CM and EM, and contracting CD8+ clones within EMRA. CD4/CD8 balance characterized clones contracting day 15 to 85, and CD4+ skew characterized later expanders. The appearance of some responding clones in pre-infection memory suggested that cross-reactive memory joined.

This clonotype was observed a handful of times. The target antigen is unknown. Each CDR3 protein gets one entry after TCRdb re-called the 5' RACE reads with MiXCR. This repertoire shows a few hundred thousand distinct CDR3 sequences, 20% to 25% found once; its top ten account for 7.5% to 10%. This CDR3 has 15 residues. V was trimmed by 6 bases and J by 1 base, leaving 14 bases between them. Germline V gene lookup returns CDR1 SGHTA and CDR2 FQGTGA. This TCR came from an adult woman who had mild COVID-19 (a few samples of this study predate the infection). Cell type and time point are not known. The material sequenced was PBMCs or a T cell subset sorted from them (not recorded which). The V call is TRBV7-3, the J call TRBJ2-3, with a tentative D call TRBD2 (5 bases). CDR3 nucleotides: TGTGCCAGCAGTCCTACGCGGGTGGGCACAGATACGCAGTATTTT. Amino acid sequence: CASSPTRVGTDTQYF. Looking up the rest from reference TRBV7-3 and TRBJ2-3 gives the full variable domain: GAGVSQTPSNKVTEKGKYVELRCDPISGHTALYWYRQSLGQGPEFLIYFQGTGAADDSGLPNDRFFAVRPEGSVSTLKIQRTERGDSAVYLCASSPTRVGTDTQYFGPGTRLTVL.